This is a list of T cell receptor beta chains from one sample in a study of Ad26.COV2.S vaccination and SARS-CoV-2 variants. The data were produced by immunoSEQ multiplex PCR, yet TCRdb's version contains in-frame clones alone and is incomplete. The sample holds 440,000 or so clones; about 90% are singletons and the top ten take about 4.1%. This specimen consisted of peripheral blood, obtained in a trial of Ad26.COV2.S vaccine versus placebo. Every receptor here comes from a person aged 18 to 59 who received the Ad26.COV2.S COVID-19 vaccine or a placebo. The CDR3 runs from the conserved cysteine through the conserved F or W. Each record gives: J gene, clone size, V gene, CDR3 length, CDR3 protein. The size field is filled for only some rows; it gives once, few, many or a size class.

TRBJ2-7	once	TRBV4-3	14	CASSQELGPYEQYF
TRBJ2-7	once	TRBV11-2	15	CASSLSQGGAYEQYF
TRBJ1-3	-	TRBV18	16	CASSRSGGRSGNTIYF
TRBJ2-3	-	TRBV7-6	15	CASFPAGGSIDTQYF
TRBJ2-1	-	TRBV27	16	CASSLNGLAENNEQFF
TRBJ2-2	-	TRBV7-6	16	CASSLILAGNTGELFF
TRBJ1-5	-	TRBV6-2/TRBV6-3	16	CASSYSWQGGNQPQHF
TRBJ1-6	few	TRBV15	14	CATSRGDSPTPLHF
TRBJ1-1	-	TRBV19	14	CASSSGQPDTEAFF
TRBJ2-1	once	TRBV6-2/TRBV6-3	11	CASSYLNEQFF
TRBJ1-2	few	TRBV5-4	12	CASSSDSYGYTF
TRBJ1-2	few	TRBV6-4	14	CASSHSGTSDGYTF
TRBJ2-2	-	TRBV7-2	18	CASSLTVGGGAYTGELFF
TRBJ2-4	-	TRBV18	14	CASSSGTDKNIQYF
TRBJ1-1	once	TRBV18	16	CASSRRPGQTNTEAFF
TRBJ1-4	-	TRBV28	15	CASRHPDRGYEKLFF
TRBJ2-2	-	TRBV7-9	12	CARGLGTGELFF
TRBJ2-7	-	TRBV6-1	14	CASSEGGSSYEQYF
TRBJ2-7	-	TRBV2	15	CASSEGTVSSYEQYF
TRBJ2-7	-	TRBV5-5	16	CASSLVGRGRTYEQYF
TRBJ2-7	-	TRBV7-2	14	CASSFLAGRLEQYF